The entry below describes one T cell receptor beta chain. This entry comes from a study of immune evolution from preneoplasia to lung adenocarcinoma. Profiled with immunoSEQ multiplex PCR; TCRdb holds only in-frame clones, not every one. The sample records 35,000 or so clones, 60% to 75% being singletons. The V end was cut by 0 bases, the J end by 3 bases, with 12 bases between. The CDR3 is 15 amino acids. Per the germline V gene, CDR1 is SGHDN and CDR2 is FVKESK. Sequences were obtained from FFPE invasive lung adenocarcinoma tissue. The chain joins TRBV14 to TRBJ2-7; possibly TRBD1 for D (5 bases). The source is a person aged 55 to 75 with lung adenocarcinoma. The CDR3 sequence is CASSQDRARVYEQYF. The CDR3 DNA sequence: TGTGCCAGCAGCCAAGACAGGGCTAGGGTCTACGAGCAGTACTTC.